The 18 T cell receptor beta chains reported below all come from one sample, sequenced in a study of T cells in Graves' hyperthyroidism and ophthalmopathy. Regions amplified from RNA transcripts were the TCR beta CDR3 regions. TCR CDR3 underwent first-round RT-PCR with the HTBI primer set. From the multiplex PCR reads, TCRdb called clonotypes with MiXCR, one entry per CDR3 protein. The sample yields fewer than 650,000 distinct CDR3 sequences, approximately 14% seen once. Sample: blood. These receptors originate from a woman in her thirties or forties with Graves' ophthalmopathy.

This clonotype was counted many times. The chain combines TRBV28 with TRBJ1-5; perhaps TRBD1 as D (5 bases). The germline gives CDR1 MDHEN, CDR2 SYDVKM. The V end lost 1 base, the J end lost 5 bases, and 9 bases lay between the germline ends. This CDR3 spans 14 amino acids. CDR3 nucleotides: TGTGCCAGCAGTTTATTGCGGGGGGATCAGCCCCAGCATTTT. Amino acids: CASSLLRGDQPQHF.

The genes are TRBV28 and TRBJ1-1, with 7 bases matching TRBD1. V lost 5 bases and J lost 5; bases outside the gene matches: 11. Germline assignment: CDR1 MDHEN and CDR2 SYDVKM. CDR3 length equals 15 residues. The CDR3 nucleotides read TGTGCCAGCAGTCCTTACCAACAGGGGAGGACTGAAGCTTTCTTT. Translation gives CASSPYQQGRTEAFF. The full variable domain, its missing parts supplied by reference TRBV28 and TRBJ1-1, is DVKVTQSSRYLVKRTGEKVFLECVQDMDHENMFWYRQDPGLGLRLIYFSYDVKMKEKGDIPEGYSVSREKKERFSLILESASTNQTSMYLCASSPYQQGRTEAFFGQGTRLTVV.

This clonotype was observed many times. In DNA form, the CDR3 reads TGTGCCAGCAGTCAGGGATTGGCTGAAGCTTTCTTT. Protein product: CASSQGLAEAFF. The chain is built from TRBV6-1 and TRBJ1-1; D possibly corresponds to TRBD1 (5 bases). V was shortened by 5 bases and J by 6 bases, with 10 bases between the two germline ends. From germline, CDR1 is MNHNS and CDR2 SASEGT. The CDR3 is 12 amino acids.

This clonotype was counted between two and nine times. The J gene is TRBJ2-3, the V gene TRBV15, with a possible D match to TRBD2 (5 bases). V was clipped by 5 bases and J by 3 bases, with 15 bases between them. Germline V gene sequence: CDR1 LNHNV, CDR2 YYDKDF (reference sequence). This CDR3 has 15 amino acids. DNA of the CDR3: TGTGCCACCAGCGGGAGACCCACGGGGACAGATACGCAGTATTTT. Translated, it gives CATSGRPTGTDTQYF. The entire variable domain, with the rest obtained from reference TRBV15 and TRBJ2-3, is as follows: DAMVIQNPRYQVTQFGKPVTLSCSQTLNHNVMYWYQQKSSQAPKLLFHYYDKDFNNEADTPDNFQSRRPNTSFCFLDIRSPGLGDTAMYLCATSGRPTGTDTQYFGPGTRLTVL.

This clonotype was detected ten times or more. The chain couples TRBV27 to TRBJ2-7; possible D gene TRBD1, 5 bases. Germline V lookup: CDR1 MNHEY, CDR2 SMNVEV (reference sequence). V dropped 4 bases and J dropped 1 base, with 11 bases sitting between them. CDR3 length: 14 residues. CDR3 DNA sequence: TGTGCCAGCAGTTGGACACCGGGTTCCTACGAGCAGTACTTC. It is translated as CASSWTPGSYEQYF.

This clonotype has a count of ten or more. V is TRBV6-4 and J is TRBJ1-1; D is unresolved. CDR3 length: 13 residues. The germline V gene has CDR1 MRHNA and CDR2 SNTAGT. V was pared by 2 bases and J by 1 base, with 5 bases between. In DNA, the CDR3 is TGTGCCAGCAGTGACCGGACGAACACTGAAGCTTTCTTT. Amino acids: CASSDRTNTEAFF.

This clonotype was seen repeatedly, ten times or more. The chain employs TRBV6-5 and TRBJ2-7; D may be TRBD2 (6 bases). With 0 bases removed from V and 7 bases from J, the gap between germline ends came to 13 bases. CDR1 is MNHEY and CDR2 is SVGAGI in the germline V gene. This CDR3 comprises 14 residues. In nucleotides, the CDR3 is TGTGCCAGCAGTTACTCGGGACTCTGGGAGGAGCAGTACTTC. Translating it yields CASSYSGLWEEQYF.

This clonotype has at least ten counts. The chain is built from TRBV20-1 and TRBJ1-2; unclear D gene. V was clipped by 6 bases and J by 5 bases, with 13 bases between them. The germline CDR1 and CDR2 sequences are DFQATT and SNEGSKA (reference sequence). The CDR3 is 12 amino acids. The CDR3 DNA reads TGCAGTGCGGCGACATTCTCGTATGGCTACACCTTC. As protein: CSAATFSYGYTF.

The chain combines TRBV28 with TRBJ2-7; D gene unclear. This CDR3 is 13 amino acids long. V was trimmed by 3 bases and J by 9 bases, leaving 15 bases between them. The germline V gene has CDR1 MDHEN and CDR2 SYDVKM. CDR3: CASSFTPGDGQYF. The CDR3, as DNA: TGTGCCAGCAGTTTCACACCCGGTGATGGGCAGTACTTC.

This clonotype was seen many times. The chain links TRBV11-2 to TRBJ1-6; D uncertain. V was shortened by 5 bases and J by 8 bases, with 19 bases between the two germline ends. CDR3 length equals 16 residues. From germline, CDR1 is SGHAT and CDR2 FQNNGV. CDR3 in DNA: TGTGCCAGCAGCCCCGGGATGAAGGGTTTGCATTCACCCCTCCACTTT. This gives the protein CASSPGMKGLHSPLHF.

J is TRBJ2-7 and V is TRBV28; possible D gene TRBD2, 5 bases. CDR1 and CDR2 (germline): MDHEN, SYDVKM. V was clipped by 7 bases and J by 2 bases, with 12 bases between them. The CDR3 covers 13 residues. The CDR3 DNA is TGTGCCAGCAACGGCGGGCGGACCTACGAGCAGTACTTC. The encoded protein is CASNGGRTYEQYF.

This clonotype was detected ten times or more. The chain is built from TRBV11-2 and TRBJ2-5; D is undetermined. V was clipped by 5 bases and J by 5 bases, with 12 bases between them. From germline, CDR1 is SGHAT and CDR2 FQNNGV. CDR3 length equals 13 residues. The CDR3 DNA sequence: TGTGCCAGCAGCCCCCCTGGCCTGGAGACCCAGTACTTC. It yields the protein CASSPPGLETQYF.

This clonotype was seen repeatedly, ten times or more. The gene calls are TRBV6-1 and TRBJ2-2; D possibly corresponds to TRBD2 (6 bases). The CDR3 is 19 amino acids. Between the trimmed V and J ends, which lost 0 bases and 2 bases, there was a span of 19 bases. Per the germline V gene, CDR1 is MNHNS and CDR2 is SASEGT. The CDR3 protein is CASSEAPGGLSGNTGELFF. The CDR3 DNA reads TGTGCCAGCAGTGAAGCCCCCGGGGGACTTAGCGGAAACACCGGGGAGCTGTTTTTT.

Ten or more counts support this clonotype. This chain uses TRBV11-2 with TRBJ2-7; 8 bases line up with TRBD2. The germline V gene has CDR1 SGHAT and CDR2 FQNNGV. This CDR3 comprises 14 residues. J lost 0 bases, V lost 4 bases, and 2 bases had no gene match. For the CDR3, the DNA is TGTGCCAGCAGCTCGGGACTAGTCTCCTACGAGCAGTACTTC. This codes for CASSSGLVSYEQYF.

This clonotype showed up many times. J is TRBJ2-7 and V is TRBV12-3 or TRBV12-4, with a tentative D call TRBD2 (5 bases). Trimming removed 7 bases at V and 0 bases at J, with 10 bases between. The length of the CDR3 is 13 residues. The CDR3 coding sequence is TGTGCCAGCACCCGGACTCTCTCCTACGAGCAGTACTTC. Its translation: CASTRTLSYEQYF.

This clonotype has at least ten counts. The DNA for the CDR3 is TGCGCCAGCAGCCAAGCCGGGACTAGCGGGCTTCGAGCCAAAAACATTCAGTACTTC. Encoded protein: CASSQAGTSGLRAKNIQYF. The chain has TRBV4-1 and TRBJ2-4, with TRBD2 matching 12 bases. The J segment lost 0 bases and the V segment lost 1 base, leaving 7 bases of the junction unmatched. The CDR3 spans 19 residues. The germline V gene has CDR1 MGHRA and CDR2 YSYEKL.

This clonotype was seen repeatedly, ten times or more. The chain couples TRBV12-3 or TRBV12-4 to TRBJ2-5; 7 positions match TRBD2. The trim removed 2 bases at V and 6 bases at J, leaving 6 bases unmatched. The CDR3 is 14 residues long. The chain's CDR3 is CASSLSGVRKTQYF. CDR3 coding DNA: TGTGCCAGCAGTTTAAGCGGGGTCCGAAAGACCCAGTACTTC.

This clonotype appeared a few times. Just one base apart from a much larger clone, this may be a read error. CDR3 DNA sequence: TGTGCCACCAGCAGAGATTGGGCAGGGGCTATGAACACTGAAGCTCTCTTT. Amino acid sequence: CATSRDWAGAMNTEALF. The V call is TRBV15, the J call TRBJ1-1, with a tentative D call TRBD1 (6 bases). The CDR3 covers 17 residues. CDR1 is LNHNV and CDR2 is YYDKDF in the germline V gene (reference sequence).